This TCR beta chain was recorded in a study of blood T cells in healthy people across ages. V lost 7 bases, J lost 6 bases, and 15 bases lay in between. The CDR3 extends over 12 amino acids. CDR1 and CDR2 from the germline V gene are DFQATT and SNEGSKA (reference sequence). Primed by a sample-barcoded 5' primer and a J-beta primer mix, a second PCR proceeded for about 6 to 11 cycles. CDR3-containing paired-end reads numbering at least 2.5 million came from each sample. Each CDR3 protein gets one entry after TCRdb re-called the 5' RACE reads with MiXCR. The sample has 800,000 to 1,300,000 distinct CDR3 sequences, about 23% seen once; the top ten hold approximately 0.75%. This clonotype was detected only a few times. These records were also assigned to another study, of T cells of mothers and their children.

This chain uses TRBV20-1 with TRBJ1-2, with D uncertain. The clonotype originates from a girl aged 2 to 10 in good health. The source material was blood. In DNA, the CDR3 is TGCAGTGTCCTTTTGGTGGCGGATGGCTACACCTTC. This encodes CSVLLVADGYTF.